Listed below are T cell receptor beta chains from one sample, sequenced in a study of a mutant IDH1 vaccine in newly diagnosed glioma. Their antigen targets remain unknown. This table comes from immunoSEQ multiplex PCR, and its TCRdb copy is limited to in-frame clones, with some not included. The sample shows 88,000 or so clones, over 75% of them seen only once. The sample here was PBMCs, taken from a glioma patient whose treatment included an IDH1 peptide vaccine. The receptors were sampled from a young man with glioma. Some clones in this sample may be carry-over from other donors' samples. Each CDR3 is given with its conserved first and last residue. Each record gives: clone size, J gene, V gene, CDR3 length, D gene, CDR3 protein, CDR3 DNA. D genes are given only for firm matches. Where a row states a size, it is once, few, many or the class of an expanded clone; other rows omit it.

.	TRBJ2-7	TRBV20-1	11	.	CSAWTGTEQYF	TGCAGTGCTTGGACCGGGACCGAGCAGTACTTC
.	TRBJ2-7	TRBV9	13	.	CASSVELGYEQYF	TGTGCCAGCAGCGTAGAACTAGGCTACGAGCAGTACTTC
few	TRBJ2-1	TRBV28	14	.	CASSSPDGKREQFF	TGTGCCAGCAGTTCCCCGGATGGAAAGAGGGAGCAGTTCTTC
once	TRBJ1-6	TRBV6-5	13	.	CASSRVRNSPLHF	TGTGCCAGCAGTCGGGTGCGGAATTCACCCCTCCACTTT
.	TRBJ2-7	TRBV25-1	16	TRBD1	CASSDLTGTGFNEQYF	TGTGCCAGCAGTGATCTGACGGGGACAGGGTTTAACGAGCAGTACTTC
.	TRBJ2-5	TRBV7-9	16	.	CASSSTAGAQQETQYF	TGTGCCAGCAGCTCAACAGCTGGGGCACAACAAGAGACCCAGTACTTC
once	TRBJ2-2	TRBV6-5	13	.	CASSYSPGSELFF	TGTGCCAGCAGTTACTCCCCAGGTAGCGAGCTGTTTTTT
once	TRBJ1-1	TRBV7-3	14	.	CASSLRSRGTEAFF	TGTGCCAGCAGCTTAAGATCCAGGGGCACTGAAGCTTTCTTT
.	TRBJ1-3	TRBV4-1	16	.	CASSQVPAGTGNTIYF	TGCGCCAGCAGCCAAGTTCCGGCAGGGACTGGAAACACCATATATTTT
.	TRBJ1-6	TRBV5-1	16	.	CASSPREGDNASPLHF	TGCGCCAGCAGCCCCAGGGAGGGGGACAATGCCTCACCCCTCCACTTT
.	TRBJ1-1	TRBV19	16	TRBD1	CASSMSRGSMNTEAFF	TGTGCCAGTAGTATGAGCAGGGGGTCTATGAACACTGAAGCTTTCTTT
.	TRBJ2-1	TRBV5-1	13	.	CASSLASYNEQFF	TGCGCCAGCAGCTTGGCGTCTTACAATGAGCAGTTCTTC
.	TRBJ2-3	TRBV28	16	TRBD1	CASSSRTGGYTDTQYF	TGTGCCAGCAGTTCAAGGACAGGGGGATACACAGATACGCAGTATTTT
.	TRBJ1-2	TRBV27	12	TRBD1	CATRQGSDGYTF	TGTGCCACCCGACAGGGGTCTGATGGCTACACCTTC
.	TRBJ2-1	TRBV6-5	16	.	CASSYVGRRFGNEQFF	TGTGCCAGCAGTTACGTTGGCAGGAGGTTCGGCAATGAGCAGTTCTTC
.	TRBJ2-7	TRBV2	17	TRBD2	CASSGSSILAGVDEQYF	TGTGCCAGCAGTGGATCTTCAATACTAGCGGGAGTTGACGAGCAGTACTTC
.	TRBJ2-5	TRBV7-9	16	TRBD2	CASSVPGTTSKETQYF	TGTGCCAGCAGCGTCCCCGGGACTACGAGCAAAGAGACCCAGTACTTC
once	TRBJ2-2	TRBV4-2	17	TRBD2	CASSQITSGGYTGELFF	TGTGCCAGCAGCCAAATCACTAGCGGGGGCTACACCGGGGAGCTGTTTTTT
.	TRBJ1-2	TRBV2	11	.	CASRRTSGYTF	TGTGCCAGCAGACGGACAAGTGGCTACACCTTC
.	TRBJ1-2	TRBV5-1	15	TRBD1	CASSFGTGGFDGYTF	TGCGCCAGCAGCTTCGGGACAGGGGGCTTCGATGGCTACACCTTC
.	TRBJ1-1	TRBV30	13	.	CAWSVFGGTEAFF	TGTGCCTGGAGTGTGTTCGGGGGTACTGAAGCTTTCTTT
.	TRBJ1-2	TRBV30	16	.	CAWSVEVAGLNHGYTF	TGTGCCTGGAGTGTCGAGGTAGCAGGCCTTAACCATGGCTACACCTTC
.	TRBJ2-7	TRBV11-2	15	.	CASSFGQTNYYEQYF	TGTGCCAGCAGCTTCGGACAGACCAATTACTACGAGCAGTACTTC
.	TRBJ2-1	TRBV29-1	12	.	CSVEVSGNEQFF	TGCAGCGTTGAGGTATCGGGCAATGAGCAGTTCTTC
.	TRBJ2-7	TRBV27	15	.	CASRSLSGAPNEQYF	TGTGCCAGCAGATCTCTTTCGGGAGCGCCGAACGAGCAGTACTTC
.	TRBJ1-2	TRBV7-9	14	.	CASSLVGPAKGYTF	TGTGCCAGCAGCTTAGTGGGGCCGGCAAAGGGCTACACCTTC
.	TRBJ1-4	TRBV10-2	13	.	CASTSGVDEKLFF	TGCGCCAGCACCTCGGGGGTGGATGAAAAACTGTTTTTT
.	TRBJ1-1	TRBV5-4	15	.	CASSQEPQGLDEAFF	TGTGCCAGCAGCCAAGAGCCTCAGGGTTTAGATGAAGCTTTCTTT
.	TRBJ2-1	TRBV9	15	TRBD2	CASSAGTSVFGEQFF	TGTGCCAGCAGCGCCGGGACTAGCGTCTTCGGTGAGCAGTTCTTC
once	TRBJ2-7	TRBV11-1	14	.	CASSFAGASNEQYF	TGTGCCAGCAGCTTTGCGGGGGCGTCTAACGAGCAGTACTTC
once	TRBJ2-7	TRBV7-2	14	TRBD2	CASSPTSGSYEQYF	TGTGCCAGCAGCCCGACTAGCGGGAGCTACGAGCAGTACTTC
.	TRBJ2-7	TRBV5-4	16	TRBD1	CASSLAPGQGSREQYF	TGTGCCAGCAGCTTGGCGCCGGGACAGGGATCGCGGGAGCAGTACTTC
.	TRBJ1-2	TRBV9	14	.	CASSPGGSNYGYTF	TGTGCCAGCAGCCCGGGGGGATCTAACTATGGCTACACCTTC
few	TRBJ1-1	TRBV29-1	14	.	CSAGRAAMNTEAFF	TGCAGCGCCGGGAGGGCTGCGATGAACACTGAAGCTTTCTTT
.	TRBJ2-2	TRBV18	15	.	CASSPRDLGAGELFF	TGTGCCAGCTCACCAAGGGACCTTGGGGCCGGGGAGCTGTTTTTT
.	TRBJ1-1	TRBV7-9	15	TRBD1	CASRHRDRLYTEAFF	TGTGCCAGCAGACACCGGGACAGGCTGTACACTGAAGCTTTCTTT
.	TRBJ2-3	TRBV7-2	16	TRBD1	CASSLGMTGGTDTQYF	TGTGCCAGCAGCCTGGGGATGACAGGGGGTACAGATACGCAGTATTTT
.	TRBJ1-6	TRBV30	15	.	CAWSVRGVGDSPLHF	TGTGCCTGGAGTGTACGAGGGGTGGGGGATTCACCCCTCCACTTT
.	TRBJ2-1	TRBV4-1	18	TRBD2	CASSQPVRTSGPYNEQFF	TGCGCCAGCAGCCAACCTGTCAGGACTAGCGGACCGTACAATGAGCAGTTCTTC
.	TRBJ1-3	TRBV5-4	13	.	CASSLTAGNTIYF	TGTGCCAGCAGCCTAACCGCTGGAAACACCATATATTTT
.	TRBJ1-1	TRBV7-2	13	.	CASSLVPGTEAFF	TGTGCCAGCAGCTTAGTTCCTGGGACTGAAGCTTTCTTT